This T cell receptor beta chain comes out of a study of blood T cell repertoires in COVID-19. Across the whole study: PBMCs, B-cell-depleted T cells, or T cells were the source of the cDNA or gDNA that made up the material.

The germline CDR1 and CDR2 sequences are MNHEY and SMNVEV (reference sequence). The CDR3 loop spans 16 amino acids. V lost 8 bases, J lost 1 base, and 0 bases stayed unmatched. Only in-frame clones appear in the TCRdb table, and some are missing; sequencing was by immunoSEQ multiplex PCR. The sample includes around 110,000 clones, around three quarters seen only once; the top ten take roughly 17%. Sequenced: peripheral blood. The chain is built from TRBV27 and TRBJ2-6; TRBD2 agrees at 15 bases. This receptor was identified in a man in his sixties with active or convalescent COVID-19. The CDR3: CASGLAGGSGANVLTF. CDR3 nucleotide sequence: TGTGCCAGCGGACTAGCGGGAGGGTCTGGGGCCAACGTCCTGACTTTC.